This TCR beta chain appears in the sequencing data of a study of identical twins. The study's findings and limits: Zero-insertion analyses could be partly confounded by invariant MAIT and iNKT cells. For out-of-frame alpha sequences shared by twins, low generation probability was in excess.

TCRdb called the 5' RACE reads again in MiXCR, with one record for every CDR3 protein. Of some 710,000 distinct CDR3 sequences in the sample, less than 7% were seen once. The V and J ends lost 5 bases and 6 bases respectively, with 13 bases between them. CDR1 and CDR2 from the germline V gene are SGHTA and FQGNSA. This CDR3 has 14 amino acids. Only one count was recorded for this clonotype. Its antigen is as yet unknown. Sequencing input: naive T cells sorted from blood. The receptor comes from a man between 18 and 35 years old in good health. V gene TRBV7-2 combines with J gene TRBJ2-2; D might be TRBD1 or TRBD2, each matching 5 bases. CDR3 region: CASSPFGAPGELFF. CDR3 sequence (DNA): TGTGCCAGCAGCCCATTCGGGGCGCCCGGGGAGCTGTTTTTT.